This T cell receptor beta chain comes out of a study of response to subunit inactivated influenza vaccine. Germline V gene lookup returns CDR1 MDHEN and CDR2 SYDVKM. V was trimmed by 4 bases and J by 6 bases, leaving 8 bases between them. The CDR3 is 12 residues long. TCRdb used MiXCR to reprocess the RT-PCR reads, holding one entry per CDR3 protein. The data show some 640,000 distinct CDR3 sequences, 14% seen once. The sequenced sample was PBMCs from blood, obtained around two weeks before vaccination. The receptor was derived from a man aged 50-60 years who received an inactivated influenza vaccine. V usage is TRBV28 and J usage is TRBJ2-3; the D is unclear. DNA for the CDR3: TGTGCCAGCAGTTATATAGAGGATACGCAGTATTTT. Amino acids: CASSYIEDTQYF.